This T cell receptor (beta chain) was sequenced during a study of blood T cell repertoires in COVID-19. CDR1 MNHEY and CDR2 SVGAGI come from the germline V gene. This CDR3 is 15 amino acids long. V lost 1 base to trimming and J lost 6 bases; unmatched junction nucleotides: 7. Under the authors' procedure: Using reference gene primer amplification, nucleated cell counts were estimated. TCRdb's copy holds only in-frame clones and misses some; the assay was immunoSEQ multiplex PCR. That table is the source of V, J and clone size, and D and trimming were worked out from the DNA. Of more than 300,000 clones listed, approximately 90% are singletons. Participant age was roughly 18 to 95 years, and participants resided in around 24 US areas.

The V call is TRBV6-5, the J call TRBJ1-1; 8 bases align to TRBD1. The origin of this receptor is a woman under 30 who had recovered from COVID-19. Sequenced sample: PBMCs or T cells enriched from blood (not recorded which). As DNA, the CDR3 is TGTGCCAGCAGTTACTTCGTCCAGGGGGCTTCTGAAGCTTTCTTT. This codes for CASSYFVQGASEAFF.